The TCR beta chain under discussion was sequenced for a study of control samples from healthy donors and cancer patients. V was trimmed by 0 bases and J by 2 bases, leaving 13 bases between them. This CDR3 region has 16 residues. CDR1 is SGDLS and CDR2 is YYNGEE in the germline V gene. This clone was seen only once. Clones were sequenced by immunoSEQ multiplex PCR, and TCRdb holds only the in-frame ones, with some missing. The data hold 70,000 or so clones, with around 82% observed a single time. The origin of this receptor is a man between 45 and 60 years old in good health. V gene TRBV9 combines with J gene TRBJ2-3, with D maybe TRBD2 (5 bases). Sequenced material: blood. CDR3 coding DNA: TGTGCCAGCAGCGTAGGTTCGGCGGGTTCCACAGATACGCAGTATTTT. Amino acids: CASSVGSAGSTDTQYF.